This TCR beta chain was observed in a study of shared clonotypes between healthy human individuals. V shed 1 base and J 6 bases; nucleotides not matched to a gene: 4. CDR3 length: 15 residues. The germline V gene encodes CDR1 SGHRS and CDR2 YFSETQ. TCRdb's copy holds only in-frame clones and misses some; the assay was immunoSEQ multiplex PCR. The sample yields some 790,000 clones, 72% seen once. V is TRBV5-1 and J is TRBJ2-1; 10 nucleotides agree with TRBD2. The clonotype was recovered from a woman in her 30s in good health. Sequenced input: memory CD4+ T cells sorted from blood. The subset was: CD45RA-negative fraction. CDR3 in DNA: TGCGCCAGCAGCTTGACAGCGGGAGGGCGCAATGAGCAGTTCTTC. Translating gives CASSLTAGGRNEQFF.